The source of this T cell receptor beta chain is a study of sequential checkpoint blockade in melanoma. Some clones are missing from TCRdb's copy, which holds only in-frame ones; the method was immunoSEQ multiplex PCR. Of 10,000 to 15,000 clones in the sample, approximately 69% were seen once. Treatment specified: randomized to nivolumab then ipilimumab (arm A) or the reverse (arm B). The clonotype comes from a human donor with melanoma. Sequenced here: CD8+ T cells sorted from blood (inferred from file names), sampled from a patient given nivolumab and ipilimumab in sequence.

The CDR3 region is CASRPQGYDEKLFF. DNA for the CDR3: TGTGCCAGCAGACCCCAGGGGTATGATGAAAAACTGTTTTTT. The chain combines TRBV6-6 with TRBJ1-4; D is possibly TRBD1 (6 bases). Looked up from germline, CDR1 is MNHNY and CDR2 is SVGAGI (reference sequence). The V and J ends lost 6 bases and 6 bases respectively, with 14 bases between them. CDR3 length: 14 amino acids.